What follows are 26 T cell receptor beta chains derived from one specimen sequenced in a study of cytomegalovirus exposure and HLA in healthy donors. The PCR used 60 Vbeta and 13 Jbeta primers. The data were produced by immunoSEQ multiplex PCR, yet TCRdb's version contains in-frame clones alone and is incomplete. The sample includes 89,000 or so clones, more than 70% of them seen just once. The sequencing input was PBMCs. Receptor source: a man aged 55-75 years in good health and CMV-seronegative.

The V call is TRBV9, the J call TRBJ2-1; possible D gene TRBD2, 6 bases. Germline CDR1 SGDLS, CDR2 YYNGEE. The CDR3 is 16 amino acids. Trimming took off 4 bases at V and 3 bases at J, with 17 bases between the two ends. CDR3 nucleotide sequence: TGTGCCAGCAGCTCTTTTGAGGGCGGGGTCTACAATGAGCAGTTCTTC. Protein product: CASSSFEGGVYNEQFF.

The sample holds one count of this clone. CDR3 DNA sequence: TGTGCCAGCTCACCGGACTCATTTCAATCTCAGCCCCAGCATTTT. This translates into CASSPDSFQSQPQHF. The gene calls are TRBV18 and TRBJ1-5, with unresolved D. The CDR3 covers 15 residues. Between the trimmed V and J ends, which lost 3 bases and 6 bases, there was a span of 15 bases. Germline-derived CDR1 and CDR2 are KGHSH and LQKENI.

V gene TRBV9 combines with J gene TRBJ1-4; D might be TRBD1 (6 bases). Germline loops: CDR1 SGDLS, CDR2 YYNGEE. The CDR3 sequence is 15 residues long. V was clipped by 0 bases and J by 3 bases, with 9 bases between them. The CDR3 protein is CASSVEDRPNEKLFF. DNA of the CDR3: TGTGCCAGCAGCGTAGAGGACAGACCTAATGAAAAACTGTTTTTT.

The chain carries TRBV7-3 and TRBJ2-1; possible D gene TRBD2, 6 bases. The CDR3 covers 16 residues. The ends were cut back, 5 bases at V and 0 bases at J, with 14 bases in the middle. Germline lookup yields CDR1 SGHTA and CDR2 FQGTGA. CDR3 residues: CASSPRDSISYNEQFF. The CDR3 region has the DNA TGTGCCAGCAGCCCCCGGGACTCGATCTCCTACAATGAGCAGTTCTTC.

The chain combines TRBV27 with TRBJ2-7; D perhaps matches TRBD1 (5 bases). Germline loops: CDR1 MNHEY, CDR2 SMNVEV (reference sequence). Trimming left V 8 bases short and J 0 bases short, with 5 bases between. This CDR3 has 11 residues. CDR3 nucleotide sequence: TGTGCCAGCGGGGCCTCCTACGAGCAGTACTTC. Translating it yields CASGASYEQYF.

J is TRBJ1-6 and V is TRBV23-1, with D unresolved. TRBV23-1 is placed among ORFs of uncertain function. The CDR3 loop spans 15 amino acids. V was cut by 2 bases and J by 0 bases, with 5 bases left in between. CDR3 region: CASSQKLSYNSPLHF. The CDR3 DNA reads as TGCGCCAGCAGTCAAAAACTCTCCTATAATTCACCCCTCCACTTT.

The CDR3 region has the DNA TGTGCCAGTAGTATCCAGGGGCTGAACACCGGGGAGCTGTTTTTT. It yields the protein CASSIQGLNTGELFF. The chain links TRBV19 to TRBJ2-2; tentatively, D is TRBD1 (6 bases). Deletions cut 3 bases from V and 1 base from J, with 9 bases between. CDR1 is LNHDA, CDR2 SQIVND, per germline (reference sequence). The CDR3 consists of 15 residues.

The V gene is TRBV9, the J gene TRBJ2-5; D ambiguous. The end of the DNA fits TRBJ2-7 better, so the J call may be wrong. Germline CDR1 reads SGDLS; CDR2 reads YYNGEE. The CDR3 is 12 residues long. CDR3: CASSVDGYEQYF. Written as DNA, the CDR3 is TGTGCCAGCAGCGTAGACGGGTACGAGCAGTACTTC.

The chain links TRBV28 to TRBJ1-1; tentatively, D is TRBD1 (5 bases). Looked up from germline, CDR1 is MDHEN and CDR2 is SYDVKM. V dropped 2 bases and J dropped 5 bases, with 9 bases sitting between them. The CDR3 runs 13 residues. The CDR3: CASSLQGWTEAFF. DNA of the CDR3: TGTGCCAGCAGTTTACAGGGTTGGACTGAAGCTTTCTTT.

This chain connects TRBV5-4 to TRBJ1-1; D gene unclear. Looked up from germline, CDR1 is SGHNT and CDR2 is YYREEE (reference sequence). The germline V and J ends were trimmed by 5 bases and 0 bases, with 8 bases remaining between them. This CDR3 has 13 residues. Written as DNA, the CDR3 is TGTGCCAGCAGGTCCCCCTTGAACACTGAAGCTTTCTTT. This encodes CASRSPLNTEAFF.

The V and J genes are TRBV18 and TRBJ2-5; D gene unclear. Germline CDR1 reads KGHSH; CDR2 reads LQKENI. Trimming left V 3 bases short and J 2 bases short, with 7 bases between. This CDR3 is built from 13 residues. CDR3 region: CASSPTFQETQYF. The CDR3 coding sequence is TGTGCCAGCTCACCTACTTTTCAAGAGACCCAGTACTTC.

The chain employs TRBV7-6 and TRBJ2-7; weak D call: TRBD1 (5 bases). Germline CDR1 and CDR2: SGHVS and FNYEAQ. The CDR3 runs to 12 residues. With 3 bases removed from V and 6 bases from J, the gap between germline ends came to 9 bases. The CDR3 bases are TGTGCCAGCAGCTTTGGGGCCACCGAGCAGTACTTC. Its protein is CASSFGATEQYF.

This chain links TRBV13 with TRBJ1-1, with TRBD1 identical over 7 bases. Per the germline V gene, CDR1 is PRHDT and CDR2 is FYEKMQ (reference sequence). Losses at the gene ends were 5 bases for V and 2 bases for J; bases not matched to a gene: 11. The length of the CDR3 is 16 residues. The CDR3 loop reads CASSPSGTEINTEAFF. For the CDR3, the DNA is TGTGCCAGCAGCCCCTCCGGGACAGAAATAAACACTGAAGCTTTCTTT.

This clone has just a few counts. This chain links TRBV7-6 with TRBJ1-6; 11 bases agree with TRBD1. Germline V gene sequence: CDR1 SGHVS, CDR2 FNYEAQ. The V segment lost 5 bases and the J segment 9 bases; nucleotides outside the gene matches: 9. The CDR3 is 16 amino acids. CDR3 residues: CASSRGAGQGGSPLHF. Written as DNA, the CDR3 is TGTGCCAGCAGCAGAGGAGCGGGACAGGGGGGTTCACCCCTCCACTTT.

The chain links TRBV5-6 to TRBJ2-3, with 7 nucleotides matching TRBD1. CDR3 length: 15 residues. Germline CDR1 and CDR2: SGHDT and YYEEEE. With 4 bases clipped from V and 4 bases from J, the junction kept 9 bases outside the gene matches. CDR3 region: CASSMGDSRADTQYF. The CDR3, as DNA: TGTGCCAGCAGCATGGGGGACAGTCGGGCAGATACGCAGTATTTT.

This clone has a single count. The chain carries TRBV9 and TRBJ2-1, with TRBD1 matching 9 bases. V gave up 0 bases and J gave up 1 base; unmatched junction bases: 2. In germline, CDR1 is SGDLS, CDR2 YYNGEE. The CDR3 has 16 amino acids. The chain's CDR3 is CASSVVGTGSYNEQFF. The CDR3 DNA reads as TGTGCCAGCAGCGTAGTCGGGACAGGGTCCTACAATGAGCAGTTCTTC.

The rearrangement links TRBV30 to TRBJ1-5, with TRBD1 identical over 7 bases. Germline V gene sequence: CDR1 GTSNPN, CDR2 SVGIG (reference sequence). V gave up 4 bases and J gave up 3 bases; unmatched junction bases: 6. This CDR3 is built from 14 residues. The CDR3 region is CAWNTGAPNQPQHF. DNA of the CDR3: TGTGCCTGGAATACAGGGGCCCCCAATCAGCCCCAGCATTTT.

This rearrangement joins TRBV15 to TRBJ2-5, with D uncertain. Trimming removed 1 base from V and 5 bases from J, with 14 bases in between. The V gene's germline CDR1 is LNHNV and CDR2 YYDKDF (reference sequence). The CDR3 length is 15 residues. The CDR3 loop reads CATSRGQGDGETQYF. CDR3 DNA sequence: TGTGCCACCAGCAGAGGTCAAGGAGACGGGGAGACCCAGTACTTC.

Only a few counts were recorded for this clone. Other DNA sequences of this sample code for an identical CDR3. The V call is TRBV7-9, the J call TRBJ1-2; D unclear. Trimming pared 5 bases from V and 8 bases from J, leaving 12 bases between. This CDR3 is built from 12 residues. CDR1 is SEHNR and CDR2 is FQNEAQ in the germline V gene (reference sequence). The CDR3 region has the DNA TGTGCCAGCAGCCCCCCGTCGGGAGGCTACACCTTC. Translating it yields CASSPPSGGYTF.

V is TRBV6-1 and J is TRBJ2-1; D uncertain. CDR1 MNHNS and CDR2 SASEGT come from the germline V gene. The CDR3 is made up of 13 amino acids. V shed 4 bases and J shed 4 bases, with 8 bases lying between them. The CDR3 DNA is TGTGCCAGCAGTGCGACGGAGTACAATGAGCAGTTCTTC. This translates into CASSATEYNEQFF.

The gene calls are TRBV5-1 and TRBJ2-5; 7 bases line up with TRBD2. V trimming: 3 bases; J trimming: 4 bases; junction bases outside the gene matches: 6. CDR1 is SGHRS and CDR2 is YFSETQ in the germline V gene. This CDR3 region has 14 residues. In nucleotides, the CDR3 is TGCGCCAGCAGCTGGGGGGGGAGTGGAGAGACCCAGTACTTC. Translating gives CASSWGGSGETQYF.

V and J are TRBV19 and TRBJ2-1, with a tentative D call TRBD1 (6 bases). This CDR3 contains 14 residues. Looked up from germline, CDR1 is LNHDA and CDR2 is SQIVND (reference sequence). Deletions cut 6 bases from V and 6 bases from J, with 15 bases between. The CDR3 sequence is CASRDSPSSNEQFF. The CDR3 DNA reads TGTGCCAGTAGGGACAGTCCTTCATCCAATGAGCAGTTCTTC.

This clone was detected a few times. The chain combines TRBV6-1 with TRBJ2-2; maybe TRBD1 (5 bases). Germline CDR1 MNHNS, CDR2 SASEGT. The CDR3 covers 15 residues. The ends were cut back, 6 bases at V and 4 bases at J, with 15 bases in the middle. CDR3 amino acids: CASRVTQGSTGELFF. The DNA for the CDR3 is TGTGCCAGCAGAGTAACTCAGGGTAGCACCGGGGAGCTGTTTTTT.

The J gene is TRBJ1-1, the V gene TRBV13; TRBD1 agrees at 10 bases. Per the germline V gene, CDR1 is PRHDT and CDR2 is FYEKMQ (reference sequence). V shed 0 bases and J 1 base; nucleotides not matched to a gene: 2. This CDR3 comprises 16 residues. As DNA, the CDR3 is TGTGCCAGCAGCTTAGGGACAGGGGGCGGGAACACTGAAGCTTTCTTT. Residues: CASSLGTGGGNTEAFF.

The chain is built from TRBV19 and TRBJ2-7; tentatively, D is TRBD2 (5 bases). V was shortened by 5 bases and J by 2 bases, with 7 bases between the two germline ends. The CDR3 has 12 amino acids. Germline loops: CDR1 LNHDA, CDR2 SQIVND (reference sequence). The CDR3 protein is CASSSGTYEQYF. CDR3 nucleotide sequence: TGTGCCAGTAGTTCCGGGACCTACGAGCAGTACTTC.

The CDR3 DNA reads TGTGCCAGCAGCGAACAATGGCCCCCAGAGACCCAGTACTTC. It encodes CASSEQWPPETQYF. V and J are TRBV5-4 and TRBJ2-5, with D hard to call. Between the trimmed V and J ends, which lost 4 bases and 4 bases, there was a span of 14 bases. The CDR3 consists of 14 residues. Germline lookup yields CDR1 SGHNT and CDR2 YYREEE (reference sequence).